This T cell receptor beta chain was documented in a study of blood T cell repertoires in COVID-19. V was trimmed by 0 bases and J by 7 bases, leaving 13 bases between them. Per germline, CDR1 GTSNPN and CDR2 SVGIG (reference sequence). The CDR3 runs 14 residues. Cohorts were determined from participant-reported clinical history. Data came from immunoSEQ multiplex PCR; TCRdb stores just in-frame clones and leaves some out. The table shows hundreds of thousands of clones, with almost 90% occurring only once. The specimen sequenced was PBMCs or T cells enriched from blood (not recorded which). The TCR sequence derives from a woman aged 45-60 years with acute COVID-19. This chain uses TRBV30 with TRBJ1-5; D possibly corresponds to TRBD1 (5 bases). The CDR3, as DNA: TGTGCCTGGAGTGTGTGGGGGGGAGACCAGCCCCAGCATTTT. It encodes CAWSVWGGDQPQHF.